This T cell receptor (beta chain) appears in the sequencing data of a study of shared clonotypes between healthy human individuals. Broader study findings: Only blood was sampled, and tissue TCR repertoires likely differ from blood ones. Naive CD4 clonotypes were shared across several donors at about 5%.

As concerns this clone: No antigen is known for it. A read error may account for a junction end that differs from germline.

Germline CDR1 and CDR2: MDHEN and SYDVKM. The CDR3 runs 12 residues. The data were produced by immunoSEQ multiplex PCR, yet TCRdb's version contains in-frame clones alone and is incomplete. The sample yields millions of clones, approximately 95% seen once. The chain uses TRBV28 and TRBJ1-4; TRBD1 matches at 7 bases. The material sequenced was naive CD4+ T cells from PBMCs. Subset indicated: CD45RA+ positively selected. The TCR sequence derives from a man younger than 30 in good health. Some clones in this sample may be carry-over from other donors' samples. The CDR3 sequence: CASSSGQMRTVF. Written as DNA, the CDR3 is TGTGCCAGCAGTTCGGGACAGATGAGGACTGTTTTT. The full variable domain, completed using reference TRBV28 and TRBJ1-4, is DVKVTQSSRYLVKRTGEKVFLECVQDMDHENMFWYRQDPGLGLRLIYFSYDVKMKEKGDIPEGYSVSREKKERFSLILESASTNQTSMYLCASSSGQMRTVFGSGTQLSVL.